This TCR beta chain was observed in a study of blood T cell repertoires in COVID-19. Study information: Researchers got acute and convalescent COVID-19 samples from the United States, Italy and Spain.

From germline, CDR1 is SGHAT and CDR2 FQNNGV. The J segment lost 6 bases and the V segment lost 3 bases, leaving 7 bases of the junction unmatched. This CDR3 is 16 amino acids long. In the original processing: Reference gene primer amplification gave estimated nucleated cell counts. Sequencing was performed with immunoSEQ multiplex PCR; in TCRdb, only in-frame clones are kept and a portion is missing. From that table come the V and J calls and clone size; the DNA was used to work out D and trimming. The sample consists of about 220,000 clones, roughly 80% of them appearing once. The clonotype was recovered from a woman aged 65 to 85 with COVID-19, enrolled during active disease. This sequence joins TRBV11-2 and TRBJ1-5; 11 positions match TRBD1. Sequencing was performed on peripheral blood. CDR3 nucleotide sequence: TGTGCCAGCAGCTTCGGGACAGGGGGAAAGGGTCAGCCCCAGCATTTT. Encoded protein: CASSFGTGGKGQPQHF.